The 15 T cell receptor beta chains below were found in one sample sequenced in a study of blood T cell repertoires in COVID-19. Produced via immunoSEQ multiplex PCR; TCRdb's table is partial and in-frame only. The top ten hold 1.4% to 1.5% of the sample, which has roughly 300,000 clones, 70% to 85% seen once. The specimen was peripheral blood. The source of these receptors is a human donor with COVID-19, enrolled during active disease. The donor label of this sample is uncertain.

The chain recombines TRBV5-1 with TRBJ2-5; TRBD1 agrees at 7 bases. CDR3 length equals 14 residues. CDR1 and CDR2 (germline): SGHRS, YFSETQ. Germline trimming cut 4 bases from V and 5 bases from J; bases unmatched to any gene: 8. Here the CDR3 reads CASSAQGSGETQYF. The CDR3 DNA reads as TGCGCCAGCAGCGCACAGGGGTCAGGGGAGACCCAGTACTTC.

This sequence joins TRBV7-6 and TRBJ2-5, with a tentative D call TRBD1 (5 bases). Trimming cost V 6 bases and J 4 bases, with 15 bases left between them. The CDR3 is 14 residues long. Germline values: CDR1 SGHVS, CDR2 FNYEAQ. CDR3 sequence: CASSYDSYRETQYF. The CDR3 DNA follows: TGTGCCAGCAGTTATGACAGCTACAGAGAGACCCAGTACTTC.

The sample holds a few counts of this clone. The V gene is TRBV28, the J gene TRBJ1-6; D is unclear. Germline V gene sequence: CDR1 MDHEN, CDR2 SYDVKM. V was clipped by 6 bases and J by 10 bases, with 10 bases between them. The CDR3 is made up of 12 amino acids. The CDR3 loop reads CASSPYGSPLHF. CDR3 in DNA: TGTGCCAGCAGCCCTTACGGGTCACCCCTCCACTTT.

The V call is TRBV5-8, the J call TRBJ2-7; TRBD1 aligns across 7 bases. This CDR3 is built from 14 residues. From germline, CDR1 is SGHTS and CDR2 YDEGEE. The V segment lost 1 base and the J segment 5 bases; nucleotides outside the gene matches: 6. The CDR3 protein is CASSLMTGSHEQYF. In nucleotides, the CDR3 is TGTGCCAGCAGCTTGATGACAGGGTCCCACGAGCAGTACTTC.

This chain connects TRBV5-8 to TRBJ1-1; 9 nucleotides align to TRBD1. CDR1 is SGHTS, CDR2 YDEGEE, per germline. Trimming at V came to 0 bases and at J to 5 bases, leaving 14 bases not matched to a gene. This CDR3 spans 18 amino acids. CDR3 sequence (DNA): TGTGCCAGCAGCTTGGATGGAGGGTCCGGGACAGGGTGGACTGAAGCTTTCTTT. Translated: CASSLDGGSGTGWTEAFF.

The chain is built from TRBV6-5 and TRBJ2-3, with D perhaps matching TRBD1 (6 bases). This CDR3 is built from 14 residues. V lost 7 bases, J lost 4 bases, and 15 bases lay in between. Germline V gene lookup returns CDR1 MNHEY and CDR2 SVGAGI. The DNA for the CDR3 is TGTGCCAGCACGAGGCAGGGGCTGGCAGATACGCAGTATTTT. This gives the protein CASTRQGLADTQYF.

This chain joins TRBV6-2 or TRBV6-3 and TRBJ1-1, with 7 bases fitting TRBD1. V lost 0 bases to trimming and J lost 1 base; unmatched junction nucleotides: 8. Germline values: CDR1 MNHEY, CDR2 SVGEGT. The CDR3 runs 17 residues. This CDR3 is CASSYSGAGGPNTEAFF. The CDR3, as DNA: TGTGCCAGCAGTTACTCGGGGGCAGGGGGACCGAACACTGAAGCTTTCTTT.

V is TRBV3-1 (or the pseudogene TRBV3-2) and J is TRBJ2-7, with 8 nucleotides matching TRBD1. CDR3 length: 15 amino acids. The germline gives CDR1 LGHDT, CDR2 YNNKEL (reference sequence). Trimming at V came to 3 bases and at J to 3 bases, leaving 7 bases not matched to a gene. The DNA of the CDR3 is TGTGCCAGCAGCCAGATCCCGGGACAGGACTACGAGCAGTACTTC. Its translation is CASSQIPGQDYEQYF.

This chain links TRBV7-2 with TRBJ1-1, with 10 positions matching TRBD1. Germline lookup yields CDR1 SGHTA and CDR2 FQGNSA. V lost 1 base and J lost 1; bases outside the gene matches: 0. This CDR3 has 15 residues. CDR3 DNA: TGTGCCAGCAGCTTAGGGACAGGGGGGAACACTGAAGCTTTCTTT. Translated, it gives CASSLGTGGNTEAFF.

The CDR3 DNA reads as TGTGCCAGCAGCCCACTAGCGGGAGGGTACAATGAGCAGTTCTTC. Its protein is CASSPLAGGYNEQFF. The genes are TRBV7-2 and TRBJ2-1, with 13 bases that match TRBD2. The CDR3 sequence is 15 residues long. Germline V gives CDR1 SGHTA, CDR2 FQGNSA. V trimming: 5 bases; J trimming: 4 bases; junction bases outside the gene matches: 2. The variable domain in full, with the rest retrieved from reference TRBV7-2 and TRBJ2-1, is GAGVSQSPSNKVTEKGKDVELRCDPISGHTALYWYRQSLGQGLEFLIYFQGNSAPDKSGLPSDRFSAERTGGSVSTLTIQRTQQEDSAVYLCASSPLAGGYNEQFFGPGTRLTVL.

This chain uses TRBV10-2 with TRBJ2-7; no firm D call. Looked up from germline, CDR1 is WSHSY and CDR2 is SAAADI. The V and J ends lost 7 bases and 2 bases respectively, with 18 bases between them. The CDR3 loop spans 15 amino acids. DNA of the CDR3: TGCGCCAGCATCATTTCCCCGGGTTTTACCTACGAGCAGTACTTC. Residues: CASIISPGFTYEQYF.

This clone was seen more than once but under ten times. The gene calls are TRBV7-2 and TRBJ1-3; possibly TRBD1 for D (5 bases). The CDR3 extends over 16 amino acids. V was pared by 3 bases and J by 2 bases, with 14 bases between. CDR1 is SGHTA, CDR2 FQGNSA, per germline. The CDR3 sequence is CASSFNRLGAGNTIYF. The CDR3, as DNA: TGTGCCAGCAGCTTTAACAGGCTCGGAGCTGGAAACACCATATATTTT. The full variable domain, in which reference TRBV7-2 and TRBJ1-3 provide the parts outside the CDR3, is GAGVSQSPSNKVTEKGKDVELRCDPISGHTALYWYRQSLGQGLEFLIYFQGNSAPDKSGLPSDRFSAERTGGSVSTLTIQRTQQEDSAVYLCASSFNRLGAGNTIYFGEGSWLTVV.

V usage is TRBV29-1 and J usage is TRBJ1-3; maybe TRBD1 (5 bases). V was shortened by 3 bases and J by 1 base, with 16 bases between the two germline ends. The CDR3 consists of 16 residues. Per germline, CDR1 SQVTM and CDR2 ANQGSEA. CDR3 in DNA: TGCAGCGTTGATCTGGGGGGGAGGATTTCTGGAAACACCATATATTTT. Protein product: CSVDLGGRISGNTIYF. Looking up the rest from reference TRBV29-1 and TRBJ1-3 gives the full variable domain: SAVISQKPSRDICQRGTSLTIQCQVDSQVTMMFWYRQQPGQSLTLIATANQGSEATYESGFVIDKFPISRPNLTFSTLTVSNMSPEDSSIYLCSVDLGGRISGNTIYFGEGSWLTVV.

This sequence joins TRBV19 and TRBJ1-1; no reliable D call. Germline values: CDR1 LNHDA, CDR2 SQIVND (reference sequence). V lost 3 bases and J lost 5, with 7 bases in between. This CDR3 comprises 12 residues. DNA for the CDR3: TGTGCCAGTAGTATCGCGGGGACTGAAGCTTTCTTT. Amino acid sequence: CASSIAGTEAFF. The variable domain in full, completed from reference TRBV19 and TRBJ1-1, reads DGGITQSPKYLFRKEGQNVTLSCEQNLNHDAMYWYRQDPGQGLRLIYYSQIVNDFQKGDIAEGYSVSREKKESFPLTVTSAQKNPTAFYLCASSIAGTEAFFGQGTRLTVV.

This clone showed up just once. The identical CDR3 is also encoded by other nucleotide sequences in the sample. V gene TRBV5-4 combines with J gene TRBJ2-5, with 9 bases matching TRBD2. CDR1 SGHNT and CDR2 YYREEE come from the germline V gene (reference sequence). The trim removed 2 bases at V and 2 bases at J, leaving 1 base unmatched. The CDR3 has 14 amino acids. The CDR3: CASSLAGGQETQYF. CDR3 sequence (DNA): TGTGCCAGCAGCTTAGCGGGGGGTCAAGAGACCCAGTACTTC.